In this sample, the clone carrying this TCR beta chain turned up a few times. The sample is drawn from a study of blood T cell repertoires in COVID-19. Study background: Whether acute or convalescent, the COVID-19 samples came from the United States, Italy and Spain.

Original analysis: From reference gene primer amplification, estimates of nucleated cell counts were derived. Assay: immunoSEQ multiplex PCR; the TCRdb copy retains only in-frame clones and omits some. V and J calls and clone size are as listed in that table; D and trimming were resolved from the DNA. The data hold roughly 400,000 clones, with 88% observed a single time. The study recruited people aged about 18 to 89 years across approximately 23 US areas. Assignment of participants to cohorts was predicated upon participant-reported clinical history. The CDR3 is 12 amino acids. The germline V gene encodes CDR1 SGHRS and CDR2 YFSETQ. Trimming took 4 bases from V and 4 from J, leaving 8 bases between them.

The clonotype comes from a woman aged 40 to 50 with acute COVID-19. Input material: PBMCs or T cells enriched from blood (not recorded which). The V call is TRBV5-1, the J call TRBJ2-5, with D uncertain. DNA for the CDR3: TGCGCCAGCAGCGCCCCTACAGAGACCCAGTACTTC. Protein sequence: CASSAPTETQYF.